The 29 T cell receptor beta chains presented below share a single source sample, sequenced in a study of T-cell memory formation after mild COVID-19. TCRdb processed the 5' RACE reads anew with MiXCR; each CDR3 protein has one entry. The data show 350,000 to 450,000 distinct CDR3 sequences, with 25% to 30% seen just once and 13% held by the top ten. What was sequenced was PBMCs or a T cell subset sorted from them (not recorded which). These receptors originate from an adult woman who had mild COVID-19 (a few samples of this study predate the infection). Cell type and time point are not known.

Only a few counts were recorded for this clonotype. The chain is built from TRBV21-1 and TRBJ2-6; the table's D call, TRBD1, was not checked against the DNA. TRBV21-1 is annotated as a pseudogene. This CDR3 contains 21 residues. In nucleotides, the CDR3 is TGTGCCAGCACCCACCCCCAACCTGGACAGCCTCGGGGCGCTGGGGCCAACGTCCTGACTTTC. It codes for CASTHPQPGQPRGAGANVLTF.

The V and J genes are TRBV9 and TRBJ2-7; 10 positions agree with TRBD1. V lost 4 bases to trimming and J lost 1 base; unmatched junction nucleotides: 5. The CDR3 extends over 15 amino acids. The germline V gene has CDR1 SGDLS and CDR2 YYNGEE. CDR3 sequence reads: CASSTSGQGSYEQYF. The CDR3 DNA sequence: TGTGCCAGCAGCACCTCGGGACAGGGGTCCTACGAGCAGTACTTC.

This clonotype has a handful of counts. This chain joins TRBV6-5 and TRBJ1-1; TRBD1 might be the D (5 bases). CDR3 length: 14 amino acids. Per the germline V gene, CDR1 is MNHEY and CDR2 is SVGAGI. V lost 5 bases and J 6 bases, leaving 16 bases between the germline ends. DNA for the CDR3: TGTGCCAGCAGTCCACGGCTGGGGCGTGCTGAAGCTTTCTTT. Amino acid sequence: CASSPRLGRAEAFF.

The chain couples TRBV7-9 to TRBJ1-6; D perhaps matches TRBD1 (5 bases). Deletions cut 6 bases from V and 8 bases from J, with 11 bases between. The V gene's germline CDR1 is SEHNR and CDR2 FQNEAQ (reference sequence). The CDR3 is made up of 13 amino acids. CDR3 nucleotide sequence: TGTGCCAGCAGTCACCCGACAGATTCACCCCTCCACTTT. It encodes CASSHPTDSPLHF.

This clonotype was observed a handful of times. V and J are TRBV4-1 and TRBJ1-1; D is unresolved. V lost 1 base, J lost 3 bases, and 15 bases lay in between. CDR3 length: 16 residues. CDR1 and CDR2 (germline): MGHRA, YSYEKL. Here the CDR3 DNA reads TGCGCCAGCAGCCAAGCCGTTGGACTTTGGGACACTGAAGCTTTCTTT. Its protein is CASSQAVGLWDTEAFF.

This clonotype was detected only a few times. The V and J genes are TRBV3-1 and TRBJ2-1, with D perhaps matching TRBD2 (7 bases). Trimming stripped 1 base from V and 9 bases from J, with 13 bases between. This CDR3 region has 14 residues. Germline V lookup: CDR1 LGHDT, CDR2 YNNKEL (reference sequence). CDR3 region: CASSQAGASGEQFF. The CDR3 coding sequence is TGTGCCAGCAGCCAAGCAGGGGCTAGCGGTGAGCAGTTCTTC.

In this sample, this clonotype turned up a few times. In DNA, the CDR3 is TGCAGTGCTAGCGGGACTACTAACTCCTACGAGCAGTACTTC. It codes for CSASGTTNSYEQYF. The chain joins TRBV20-1 to TRBJ2-7, with 7 bases identical to TRBD2. With 3 bases clipped from V and 0 bases from J, the junction kept 5 bases outside the gene matches. CDR3 size: 14 residues. Germline assignment: CDR1 DFQATT and CDR2 SNEGSKA (reference sequence).

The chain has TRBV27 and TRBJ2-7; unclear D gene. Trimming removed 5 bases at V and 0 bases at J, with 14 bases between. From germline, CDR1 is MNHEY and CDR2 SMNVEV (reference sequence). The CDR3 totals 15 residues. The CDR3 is CASSPRFGPSYEQYF. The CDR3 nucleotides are TGTGCCAGCAGTCCGCGGTTTGGACCCTCCTACGAGCAGTACTTC.

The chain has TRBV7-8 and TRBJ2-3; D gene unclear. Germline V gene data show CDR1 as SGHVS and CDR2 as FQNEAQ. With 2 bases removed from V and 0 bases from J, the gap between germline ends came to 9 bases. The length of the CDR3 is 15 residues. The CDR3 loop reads CASSLIRQSTDTQYF. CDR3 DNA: TGTGCCAGCAGCTTAATACGGCAGAGCACAGATACGCAGTATTTT.

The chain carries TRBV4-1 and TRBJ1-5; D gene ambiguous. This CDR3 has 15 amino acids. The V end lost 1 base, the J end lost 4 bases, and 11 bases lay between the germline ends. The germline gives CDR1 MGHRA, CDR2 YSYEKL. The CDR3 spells CASSQGRPLNQPQHF. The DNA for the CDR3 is TGCGCCAGCAGCCAAGGCCGGCCCTTAAATCAGCCCCAGCATTTT.

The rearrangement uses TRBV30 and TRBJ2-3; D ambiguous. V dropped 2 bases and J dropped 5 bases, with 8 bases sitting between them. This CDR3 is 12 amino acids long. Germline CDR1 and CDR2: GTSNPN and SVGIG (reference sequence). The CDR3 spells CAWSSLQDTQYF. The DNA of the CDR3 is TGTGCCTGGAGTAGTCTTCAAGATACGCAGTATTTT.

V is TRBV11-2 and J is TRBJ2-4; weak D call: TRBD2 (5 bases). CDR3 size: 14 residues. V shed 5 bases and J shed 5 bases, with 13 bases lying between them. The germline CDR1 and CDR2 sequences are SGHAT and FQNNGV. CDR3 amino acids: CASSPILLENIQYF. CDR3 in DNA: TGTGCCAGCAGCCCTATTCTACTAGAAAACATTCAGTACTTC.

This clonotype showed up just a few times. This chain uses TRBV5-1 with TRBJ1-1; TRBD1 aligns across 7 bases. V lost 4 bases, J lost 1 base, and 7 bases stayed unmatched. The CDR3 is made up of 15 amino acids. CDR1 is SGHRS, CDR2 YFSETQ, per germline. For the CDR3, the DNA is TGCGCCAGCAGCCATGCCGGGACAGCGAACACTGAAGCTTTCTTT. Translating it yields CASSHAGTANTEAFF.

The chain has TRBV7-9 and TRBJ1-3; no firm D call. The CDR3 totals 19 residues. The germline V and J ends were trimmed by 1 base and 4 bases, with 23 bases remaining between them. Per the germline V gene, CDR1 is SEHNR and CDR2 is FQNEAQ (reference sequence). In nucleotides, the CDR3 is TGTGCCAGCAGCTTAGTGATGGCAGTTTACCGGGCAGGAGGAAACACCATATATTTT. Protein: CASSLVMAVYRAGGNTIYF.

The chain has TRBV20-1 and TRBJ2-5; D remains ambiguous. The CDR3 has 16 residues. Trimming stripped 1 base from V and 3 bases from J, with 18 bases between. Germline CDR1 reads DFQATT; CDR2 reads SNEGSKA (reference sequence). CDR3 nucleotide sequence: TGCAGTGCTAGAGTTGCAAGTCGTCGGGTCGAAGAGACCCAGTACTTC. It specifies CSARVASRRVEETQYF.

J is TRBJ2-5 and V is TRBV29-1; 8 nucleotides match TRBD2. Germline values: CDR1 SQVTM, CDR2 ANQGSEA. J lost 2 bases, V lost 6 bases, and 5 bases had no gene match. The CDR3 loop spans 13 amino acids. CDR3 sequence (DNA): TGCAGCGTAGCGGGAGCCGGGCAAGAGACCCAGTACTTC. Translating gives CSVAGAGQETQYF. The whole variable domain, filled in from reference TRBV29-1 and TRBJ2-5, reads SAVISQKPSRDICQRGTSLTIQCQVDSQVTMMFWYRQQPGQSLTLIATANQGSEATYESGFVIDKFPISRPNLTFSTLTVSNMSPEDSSIYLCSVAGAGQETQYFGPGTRLLVL.

DNA for the CDR3: TGCAGCGTTGGGGGGGGGCCCACGGGCCGCACAGATACGCAGTATTTT. Translated: CSVGGGPTGRTDTQYF. The V call is TRBV29-1, the J call TRBJ2-3; D is possibly TRBD2 (7 bases). The length of the CDR3 is 16 residues. V was trimmed by 4 bases and J by 1 base, leaving 18 bases between them. CDR1 SQVTM and CDR2 ANQGSEA come from the germline V gene.

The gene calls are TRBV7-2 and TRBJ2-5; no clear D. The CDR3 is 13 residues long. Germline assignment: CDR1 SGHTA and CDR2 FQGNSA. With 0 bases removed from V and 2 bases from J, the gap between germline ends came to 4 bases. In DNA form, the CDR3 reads TGTGCCAGCAGCTTAGCCTGGCAAGAGACCCAGTACTTC. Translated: CASSLAWQETQYF.

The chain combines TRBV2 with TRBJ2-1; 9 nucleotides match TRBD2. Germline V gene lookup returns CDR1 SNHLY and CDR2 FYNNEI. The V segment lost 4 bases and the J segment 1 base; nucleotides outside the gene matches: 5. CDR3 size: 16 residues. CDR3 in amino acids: CASSGWLAGSYNEQFF. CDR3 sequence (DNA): TGTGCCAGCAGTGGATGGCTAGCGGGATCCTACAATGAGCAGTTCTTC.

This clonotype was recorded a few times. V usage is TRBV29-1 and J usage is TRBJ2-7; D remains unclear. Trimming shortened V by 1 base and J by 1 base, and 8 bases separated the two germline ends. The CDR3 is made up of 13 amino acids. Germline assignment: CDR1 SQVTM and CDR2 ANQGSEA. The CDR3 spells CSVEGRVSYEQYF. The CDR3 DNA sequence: TGCAGCGTTGAAGGAAGGGTATCCTACGAGCAGTACTTC.

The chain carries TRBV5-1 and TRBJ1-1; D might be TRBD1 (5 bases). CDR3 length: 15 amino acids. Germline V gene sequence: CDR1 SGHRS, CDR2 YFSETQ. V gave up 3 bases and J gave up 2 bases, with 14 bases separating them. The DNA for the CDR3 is TGCGCCAGCAGCTGGATGACGGGGGACAACACTGAAGCTTTCTTT. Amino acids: CASSWMTGDNTEAFF.

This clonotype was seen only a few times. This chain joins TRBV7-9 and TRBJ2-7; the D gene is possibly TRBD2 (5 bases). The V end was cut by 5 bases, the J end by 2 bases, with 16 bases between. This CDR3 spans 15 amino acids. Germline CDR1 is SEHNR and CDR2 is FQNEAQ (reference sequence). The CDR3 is CASSPKEARAYEQYF. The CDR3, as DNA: TGTGCCAGCAGCCCTAAGGAAGCGAGGGCCTACGAGCAGTACTTC.

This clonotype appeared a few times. This CDR3 is CASSPITGWFWEDTQYF. The DNA of the CDR3 is TGTGCCAGCAGTCCCATAACAGGGTGGTTCTGGGAAGATACGCAGTATTTT. This chain connects TRBV12-3 or TRBV12-4 to TRBJ2-3; D may be TRBD1 (6 bases). CDR3 size: 17 residues. V lost 5 bases, J lost 5 bases, and 23 bases lay in between.

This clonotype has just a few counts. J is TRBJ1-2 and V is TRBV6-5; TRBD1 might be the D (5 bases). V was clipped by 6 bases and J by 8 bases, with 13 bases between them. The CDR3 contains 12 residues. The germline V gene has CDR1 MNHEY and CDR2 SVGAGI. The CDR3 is CASREGYYGYTF. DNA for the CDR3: TGTGCCAGCAGGGAGGGGTATTACGGCTACACCTTC.

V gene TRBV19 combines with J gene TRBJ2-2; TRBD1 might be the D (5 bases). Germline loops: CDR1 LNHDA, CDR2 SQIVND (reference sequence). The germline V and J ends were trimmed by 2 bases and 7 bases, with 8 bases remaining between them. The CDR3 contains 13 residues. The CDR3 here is CASSIWGGGELFF. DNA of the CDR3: TGTGCCAGTAGTATATGGGGCGGCGGGGAGCTGTTTTTT.

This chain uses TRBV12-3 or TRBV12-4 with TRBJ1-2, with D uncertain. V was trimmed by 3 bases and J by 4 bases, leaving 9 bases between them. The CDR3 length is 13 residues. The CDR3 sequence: CASSLREGYGYTF. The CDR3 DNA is TGTGCCAGCAGTTTGCGGGAAGGCTATGGCTACACCTTC.

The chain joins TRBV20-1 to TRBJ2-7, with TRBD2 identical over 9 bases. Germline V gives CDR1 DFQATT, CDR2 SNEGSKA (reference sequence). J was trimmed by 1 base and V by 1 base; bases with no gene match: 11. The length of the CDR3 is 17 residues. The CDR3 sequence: CSARALGRSGGSYEQYF. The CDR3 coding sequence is TGCAGTGCTAGAGCCCTGGGACGCAGCGGGGGGTCCTACGAGCAGTACTTC.

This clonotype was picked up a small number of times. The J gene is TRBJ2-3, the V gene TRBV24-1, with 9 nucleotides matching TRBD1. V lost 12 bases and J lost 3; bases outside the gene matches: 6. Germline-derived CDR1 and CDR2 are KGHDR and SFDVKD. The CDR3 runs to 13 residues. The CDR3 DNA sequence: TGTGCCGTCGGACAGGGGAGGACAGATACGCAGTATTTT. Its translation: CAVGQGRTDTQYF.

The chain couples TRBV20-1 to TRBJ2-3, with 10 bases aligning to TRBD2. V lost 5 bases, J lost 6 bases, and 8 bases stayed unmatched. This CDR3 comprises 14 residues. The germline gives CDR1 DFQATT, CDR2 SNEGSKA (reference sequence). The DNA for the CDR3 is TGCAGTGCTCCCCAAGCGGGAGGGAGGGATACGCAGTATTTT. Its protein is CSAPQAGGRDTQYF.